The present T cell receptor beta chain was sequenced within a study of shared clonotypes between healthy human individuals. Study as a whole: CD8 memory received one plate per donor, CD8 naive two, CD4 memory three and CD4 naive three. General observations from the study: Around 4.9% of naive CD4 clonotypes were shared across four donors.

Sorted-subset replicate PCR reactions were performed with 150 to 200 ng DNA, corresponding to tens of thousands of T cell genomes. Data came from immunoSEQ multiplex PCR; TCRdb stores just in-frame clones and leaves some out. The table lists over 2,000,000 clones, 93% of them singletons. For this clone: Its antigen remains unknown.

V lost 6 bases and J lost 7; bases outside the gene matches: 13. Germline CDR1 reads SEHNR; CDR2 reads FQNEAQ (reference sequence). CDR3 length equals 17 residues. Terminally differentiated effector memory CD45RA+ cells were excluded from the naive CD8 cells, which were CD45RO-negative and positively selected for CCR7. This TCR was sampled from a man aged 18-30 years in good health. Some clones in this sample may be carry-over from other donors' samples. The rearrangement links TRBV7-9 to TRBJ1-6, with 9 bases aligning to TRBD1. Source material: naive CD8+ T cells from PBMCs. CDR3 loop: CASSQTGQGGPNSPLHF. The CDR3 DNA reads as TGTGCCAGCAGTCAGACGGGACAGGGAGGGCCCAATTCACCCCTCCACTTT.